What follows are 6 T cell receptor beta chains derived from one specimen sequenced in a study of T cell responses to AZD1222 COVID-19 vaccine. Assay used: immunoSEQ multiplex PCR; TCRdb lists only in-frame clones, some missing. In the table there are 100,000 to 150,000 clones, 90% of which are singletons. Sample: peripheral blood, taken on day 0 of AZD1222 vaccination. The receptors derive from an adult in good health.

The rearrangement links TRBV28 to TRBJ2-5, with a possible D match to TRBD2 (6 bases). V dropped 7 bases and J dropped 4 bases, with 25 bases sitting between them. This CDR3 contains 17 residues. Germline V lookup: CDR1 MDHEN, CDR2 SYDVKM. CDR3 in amino acids: CASNRSFRTSLSETQYF. The CDR3 DNA is TGTGCCAGCAACCGCTCATTCCGAACTAGCCTTTCAGAGACCCAGTACTTC. The variable domain in full, with the rest retrieved from reference TRBV28 and TRBJ2-5, is DVKVTQSSRYLVKRTGEKVFLECVQDMDHENMFWYRQDPGLGLRLIYFSYDVKMKEKGDIPEGYSVSREKKERFSLILESASTNQTSMYLCASNRSFRTSLSETQYFGPGTRLLVL.

The V and J genes are TRBV11-2 and TRBJ1-1; D remains ambiguous. V was clipped by 1 base and J by 2 bases, with 5 bases between them. From germline, CDR1 is SGHAT and CDR2 FQNNGV. The CDR3 is made up of 13 amino acids. The CDR3: CASSLGANTEAFF. The CDR3 coding sequence is TGTGCCAGCAGCTTAGGAGCTAACACTGAAGCTTTCTTT.

V gene TRBV18 combines with J gene TRBJ1-1, with a weak D call TRBD1 (5 bases). The CDR3 has 13 residues. V lost 8 bases, J lost 0 bases, and 10 bases lay in between. Germline V gene sequence: CDR1 KGHSH, CDR2 LQKENI. CDR3 sequence: CASTTGMNTEAFF. The CDR3 nucleotides are TGTGCCAGCACCACAGGAATGAACACTGAAGCTTTCTTT. Full variable domain (outside the CDR3, taken from reference TRBV18 and TRBJ1-1): NAGVMQNPRHLVRRRGQEARLRCSPMKGHSHVYWYRQLPEEGLKFMVYLQKENIIDESGMPKERFSAEFPKEGPSILRIQQVVRGDSAAYFCASTTGMNTEAFFGQGTRLTVV.

V gene TRBV6-5 combines with J gene TRBJ2-5; D perhaps matches TRBD2 (6 bases). V shed 4 bases and J shed 7 bases, with 13 bases lying between them. Germline CDR1 and CDR2: MNHEY and SVGAGI. The CDR3 runs 13 residues. This CDR3 reads CASSWSGDGTQYF. CDR3 bases: TGTGCCAGCAGTTGGTCGGGGGATGGGACCCAGTACTTC.

The rearrangement joins TRBV5-4 to TRBJ2-1, with a possible D match to TRBD2 (6 bases). There are 16 residues in the CDR3. With 6 bases removed from V and 0 bases from J, the gap between germline ends came to 16 bases. The germline V gene encodes CDR1 SGHNT and CDR2 YYREEE (reference sequence). Here the CDR3 reads CASTRGTLSSYNEQFF. Here the CDR3 DNA reads TGTGCCAGCACCCGAGGGACTCTCAGCTCCTACAATGAGCAGTTCTTC.

This chain joins TRBV6-5 and TRBJ2-7; D ambiguous. Germline lookup yields CDR1 MNHEY and CDR2 SVGAGI. The CDR3 totals 14 residues. V shed 6 bases and J shed 1 base, with 13 bases lying between them. The CDR3 loop reads CASRRLEESYEQYF. CDR3 nucleotides: TGTGCCAGCAGACGCCTCGAGGAGTCCTACGAGCAGTACTTC.